A selection of T cell receptor beta chains follows, all from one sample in a study of low-dose radiotherapy and immunotherapy resistance in tumors. TCRdb redid the calling of the reads with MiXCR, one entry per CDR3 protein. The sample includes about 82,000 distinct CDR3 sequences, over 15% of them seen just once. Specimen: PBMCs, collected before treatment. The source is a male donor with prostate cancer. CDR3s include the opening cysteine and the closing phenylalanine or tryptophan. Fields, in order: clone size, J gene, D gene, V gene, CDR3 length, CDR3 protein, CDR3 DNA. A D gene is named only where the DNA matches it firmly. Clone size is shown for a subset of rows, as once, few, many or a class of expanded clone.

many	TRBJ1-2	TRBD1	TRBV20-1	16	CSAGYRGQRLNYGYTF	TGCAGTGCTGGATACAGGGGGCAAAGACTTAACTATGGCTACACCTTC
-	TRBJ2-5	TRBD2	TRBV20-1	16	CSARDPLAGGPETQYF	TGCAGTGCTAGAGACCCCCTTGCGGGGGGCCCAGAGACCCAGTACTTC
many	TRBJ2-1	TRBD2	TRBV7-9	17	CASRTERRTSGDHEQFF	TGTGCCAGCAGGACAGAGCGAAGGACTAGCGGGGACCATGAGCAGTTCTTC
many	TRBJ1-5	-	TRBV6-2/TRBV6-3	15	CASSFGADSNQPQHF	TGTGCCAGCAGTTTCGGGGCCGATAGCAATCAGCCCCAGCATTTT
many	TRBJ2-1	TRBD1	TRBV12-3/TRBV12-4	13	CASAGTEDNEQFF	TGTGCCAGCGCCGGGACAGAAGACAATGAGCAGTTCTTC
many	TRBJ2-2	TRBD2	TRBV4-2	16	CASSLAGGPPPGELFF	TGTGCCAGCAGTTTAGCGGGAGGCCCCCCTCCCGGGGAGCTGTTTTTT
many	TRBJ2-3	-	TRBV27	14	CASSLSVGFDAQYF	TGTGCCAGCAGTTTATCGGTAGGATTTGATGCGCAGTATTTT
many	TRBJ2-1	-	TRBV7-2	14	CASSFRPNYNEQFF	TGTGCCAGCAGCTTCCGGCCTAACTACAATGAGCAGTTCTTC
many	TRBJ1-4	-	TRBV20-1	12	CSASATNEKLFF	TGCAGTGCGAGTGCAACTAATGAAAAACTGTTTTTT
many	TRBJ2-3	TRBD2	TRBV3-1	18	CASSSGLAGVWGPDTQYF	TGTGCCAGCAGCTCGGGACTAGCGGGAGTCTGGGGCCCAGATACGCAGTATTTT
many	TRBJ2-1	-	TRBV30	13	CAWQVRAYNEQFF	TGTGCCTGGCAAGTCCGGGCCTACAATGAGCAGTTCTTC
once	TRBJ2-2	-	TRBV11-2	18	CASSLGTTKTRDTGELFF	TGTGCCAGCAGCTTGGGGACAACTAAAACTCGGGACACCGGGGAGCTGTTTTTT
many	TRBJ2-5	TRBD2	TRBV12-3/TRBV12-4	14	CASSFGGGEETQYF	TGTGCCAGCAGTTTTGGCGGGGGGGAAGAGACCCAGTACTTC
many	TRBJ1-2	-	TRBV19	13	CASSNRQAGGYTF	TGTGCCAGTAGTAATCGACAGGCGGGAGGCTACACCTTC
few	TRBJ2-2	-	TRBV27	14	CASSLSSITGELFF	TGTGCCAGCAGTTTATCATCCATCACCGGGGAGCTGTTTTTT
-	TRBJ2-7	-	TRBV28	13	CATLYDSSYEQYF	TGTGCCACCCTCTATGACAGCAGCTACGAGCAGTACTTC
-	TRBJ2-7	-	TRBV7-2	24	CASTNQTSMYLCASGAQSSYEQYF	-
many	TRBJ1-5	-	TRBV12-3/TRBV12-4	15	CASSLISGVSQPQHF	TGTGCCAGCAGTTTAATCTCCGGGGTGAGTCAGCCCCAGCATTTT
-	TRBJ2-1	-	TRBV7-2	16	CASSLLGGAAYNEQFF	TGTGCCAGCAGCTTACTTGGGGGGGCCGCCTACAATGAGCAGTTCTTC
many	TRBJ1-2	TRBD1	TRBV6-5	14	CASSSSGQTYGYTF	TGTGCCAGCAGCTCCTCGGGACAGACTTATGGCTACACCTTC
many	TRBJ2-4	-	TRBV9	17	CASSWVWVSLAKNIQYF	TGTGCCAGCAGCTGGGTGTGGGTAAGCTTAGCCAAAAACATTCAGTACTTC
few	TRBJ2-3	TRBD1	TRBV7-6	15	CASSPRQGVTDTQYF	TGTGCCAGCAGCCCGAGACAGGGCGTCACAGATACGCAGTATTTT
many	TRBJ2-4	-	TRBV5-6	15	CASSFGPQAKNIQYF	TGTGCCAGCAGCTTTGGCCCCCAGGCCAAAAACATTCAGTACTTC
many	TRBJ2-7	TRBD1	TRBV24-1	12	CATGQGNYEQYF	TGTGCCACCGGACAGGGCAACTACGAGCAGTACTTC
many	TRBJ1-5	-	TRBV6-2/TRBV6-3	12	CASSYPGQPQHF	TGTGCCAGCAGTTACCCGGGACAGCCCCAGCATTTT
-	TRBJ2-7	TRBD2	TRBV5-1	16	CASSRTSGSQNYEQYF	TGCGCCAGCAGCAGGACTAGCGGGAGTCAAAACTACGAGCAGTACTTC
-	TRBJ2-2	-	TRBV6-1	14	CASSELLETGELFF	TGTGCCAGCAGTGAATTGCTAGAAACCGGGGAGCTGTTTTTT
many	TRBJ2-7	TRBD2	TRBV20-1	13	CSATGTSGYEQYF	TGCAGTGCAACCGGGACTAGCGGATACGAGCAGTACTTC
many	TRBJ1-5	TRBD1	TRBV4-1	16	CASSQEGQGNNQPQHF	TGCGCCAGCAGCCAAGAGGGACAGGGGAACAATCAGCCCCAGCATTTT
-	TRBJ2-3	-	TRBV5-4	14	CASSSDIFSDTQYF	TGTGCCAGCAGCTCAGACATTTTCTCAGATACGCAGTATTTT
many	TRBJ1-4	TRBD1	TRBV29-1	13	CSGKTGPNEKLFF	TGCAGCGGAAAGACAGGGCCTAATGAAAAACTGTTTTTT
many	TRBJ2-2	-	TRBV5-1	15	CASSLSQGRTGELFF	TGCGCCAGCAGCTTGTCCCAGGGGAGAACCGGGGAGCTGTTTTTT